The rows below give T cell receptor beta chains drawn from one sample of a study of T cells in Graves' hyperthyroidism and ophthalmopathy. One entry per CDR3 protein, called by TCRdb with MiXCR from the multiplex PCR reads. The sample includes around 420,000 distinct CDR3 sequences, 15% to 19% seen only once; the top ten take approximately 14%. The sample was blood. The receptor source for this set is a woman aged 18 to 35 with Graves' hyperthyroidism. CDR3s include the opening cysteine and the closing phenylalanine or tryptophan. A D gene is named only where the DNA matches it firmly.

d_call: NA; v_call: TRBV6-6; cdr3_length: 14; j_call: TRBJ1-1; cdr3_aa: CASSYGTYGVEAFF
d_call: NA; v_call: TRBV28; cdr3_length: 13; j_call: TRBJ2-5; cdr3_aa: CASSRDHAETQYF
d_call: TRBD2; v_call: TRBV28; cdr3_length: 15; j_call: TRBJ2-7; cdr3_aa: CASSLGETSGYEQYF
d_call: NA; v_call: TRBV28; cdr3_length: 15; j_call: TRBJ2-7; cdr3_aa: CASSLFVAGSYEQYF
d_call: NA; v_call: TRBV5-1; cdr3_length: 13; j_call: TRBJ2-1; cdr3_aa: CASSDGTFNEQFF
d_call: NA; v_call: TRBV4-3; cdr3_length: 15; j_call: TRBJ1-2; cdr3_aa: CASSQATATNYGYTF
d_call: NA; v_call: TRBV20-1; cdr3_length: 16; j_call: TRBJ2-2; cdr3_aa: CSAPPEIAPNTGELFF
d_call: NA; v_call: TRBV6-1; cdr3_length: 14; j_call: TRBJ1-1; cdr3_aa: CASRDPAGRTEAFF
d_call: TRBD1; v_call: TRBV7-8; cdr3_length: 15; j_call: TRBJ1-2; cdr3_aa: CASSPLPGGRYGYTF
d_call: NA; v_call: TRBV6-1; cdr3_length: 14; j_call: TRBJ1-2; cdr3_aa: CASTRSGANYGYTF
d_call: TRBD1; v_call: TRBV19; cdr3_length: 14; j_call: TRBJ1-6; cdr3_aa: CASGTGSYNSPLHF
d_call: TRBD1; v_call: TRBV20-1; cdr3_length: 15; j_call: TRBJ1-3; cdr3_aa: CSARTGTGPGNTIYF
d_call: NA; v_call: TRBV5-6; cdr3_length: 14; j_call: TRBJ1-6; cdr3_aa: CASSLGWGNSPLHF
d_call: NA; v_call: TRBV20-1; cdr3_length: 15; j_call: TRBJ1-5; cdr3_aa: CSARGRGYSNQPQHF
d_call: NA; v_call: TRBV7-9; cdr3_length: 14; j_call: TRBJ1-2; cdr3_aa: CASSGSGRGYGYTF
d_call: NA; v_call: TRBV24-1; cdr3_length: 13; j_call: TRBJ1-2; cdr3_aa: CATSAGRWYGYTF
d_call: TRBD1; v_call: TRBV6-1; cdr3_length: 16; j_call: TRBJ2-2; cdr3_aa: CASSDLGTGDAGELFF
d_call: NA; v_call: TRBV7-3; cdr3_length: 16; j_call: TRBJ2-1; cdr3_aa: CASSPSGSHHYNEQFF
d_call: NA; v_call: TRBV24-1; cdr3_length: 12; j_call: TRBJ2-1; cdr3_aa: CATSGGLNEQFF
d_call: NA; v_call: TRBV18; cdr3_length: 15; j_call: TRBJ2-3; cdr3_aa: CASSPPLGRTDTQYF
d_call: TRBD1; v_call: TRBV19; cdr3_length: 14; j_call: TRBJ2-7; cdr3_aa: CASSGQGNLYEQYF